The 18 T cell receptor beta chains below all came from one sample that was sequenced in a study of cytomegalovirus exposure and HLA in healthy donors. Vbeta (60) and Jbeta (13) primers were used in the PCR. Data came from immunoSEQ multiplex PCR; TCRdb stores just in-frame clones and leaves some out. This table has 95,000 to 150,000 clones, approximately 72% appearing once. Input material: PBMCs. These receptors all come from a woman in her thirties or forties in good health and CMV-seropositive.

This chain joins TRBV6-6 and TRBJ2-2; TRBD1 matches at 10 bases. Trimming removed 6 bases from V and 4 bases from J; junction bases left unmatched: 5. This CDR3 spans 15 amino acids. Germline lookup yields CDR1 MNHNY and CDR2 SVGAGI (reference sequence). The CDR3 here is CASSLGQGGTGELFF. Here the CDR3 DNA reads TGTGCCAGCAGCCTCGGACAGGGGGGCACCGGGGAGCTGTTTTTT.

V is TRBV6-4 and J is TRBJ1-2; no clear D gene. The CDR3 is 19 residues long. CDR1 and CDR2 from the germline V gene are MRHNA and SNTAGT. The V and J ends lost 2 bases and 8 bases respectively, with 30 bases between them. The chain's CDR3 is CASSDLWYADRTDSDGYTF. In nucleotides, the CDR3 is TGTGCCAGCAGTGACCTTTGGTATGCAGACCGGACCGATAGCGACGGCTACACCTTC.

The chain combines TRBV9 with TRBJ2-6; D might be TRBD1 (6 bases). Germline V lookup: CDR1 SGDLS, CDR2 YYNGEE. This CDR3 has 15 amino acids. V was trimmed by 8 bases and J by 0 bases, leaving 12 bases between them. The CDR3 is CASRDTLSGANVLTF. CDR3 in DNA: TGTGCCAGTAGGGACACACTCTCTGGGGCCAACGTCCTGACTTTC.

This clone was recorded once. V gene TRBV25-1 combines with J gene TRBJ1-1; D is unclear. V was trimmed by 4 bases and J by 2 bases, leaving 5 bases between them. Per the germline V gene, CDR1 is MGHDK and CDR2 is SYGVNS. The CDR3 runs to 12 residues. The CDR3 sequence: CASSALNTEAFF. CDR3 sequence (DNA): TGTGCCAGCAGTGCTCTAAACACTGAAGCTTTCTTT.

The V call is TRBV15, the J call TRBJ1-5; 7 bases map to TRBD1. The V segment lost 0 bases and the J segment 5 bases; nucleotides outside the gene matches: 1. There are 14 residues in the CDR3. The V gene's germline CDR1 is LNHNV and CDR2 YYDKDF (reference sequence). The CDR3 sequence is CATSREQGYQPQHF. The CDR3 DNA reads TGTGCCACCAGCAGAGAACAGGGGTATCAGCCCCAGCATTTT. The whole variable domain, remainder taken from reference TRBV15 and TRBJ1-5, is DAMVIQNPRYQVTQFGKPVTLSCSQTLNHNVMYWYQQKSSQAPKLLFHYYDKDFNNEADTPDNFQSRRPNTSFCFLDIRSPGLGDTAMYLCATSREQGYQPQHFGDGTRLSIL.

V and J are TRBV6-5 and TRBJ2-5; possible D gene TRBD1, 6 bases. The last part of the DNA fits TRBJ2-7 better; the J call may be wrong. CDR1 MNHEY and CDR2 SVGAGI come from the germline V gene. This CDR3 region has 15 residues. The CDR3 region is CASSYTRDRFYEQYF. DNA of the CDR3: TGTGCCAGCAGTTACACCCGAGACAGGTTTTACGAGCAGTACTTC.

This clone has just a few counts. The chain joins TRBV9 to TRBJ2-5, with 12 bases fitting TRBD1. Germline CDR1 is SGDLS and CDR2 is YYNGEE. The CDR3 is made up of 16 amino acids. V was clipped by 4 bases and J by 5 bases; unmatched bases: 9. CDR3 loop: CASSPTGQGAYETQYF. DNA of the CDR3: TGTGCCAGCAGCCCCACGGGACAGGGGGCTTATGAGACCCAGTACTTC.

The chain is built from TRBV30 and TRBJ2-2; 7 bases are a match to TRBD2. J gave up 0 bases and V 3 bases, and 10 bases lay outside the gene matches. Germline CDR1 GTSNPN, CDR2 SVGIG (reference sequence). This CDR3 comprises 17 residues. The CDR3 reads CAWSWSVAGANTGELFF. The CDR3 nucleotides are TGTGCCTGGAGCTGGTCCGTGGCGGGGGCGAACACCGGGGAGCTGTTTTTT. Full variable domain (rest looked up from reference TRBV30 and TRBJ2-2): SQTIHQWPATLVQPVGSPLSLECTVEGTSNPNLYWYRQAAGRGLQLLFYSVGIGQISSEVPQNLSASRPQDRQFILSSKKLLLSDSGFYLCAWSWSVAGANTGELFFGEGSRLTVL.

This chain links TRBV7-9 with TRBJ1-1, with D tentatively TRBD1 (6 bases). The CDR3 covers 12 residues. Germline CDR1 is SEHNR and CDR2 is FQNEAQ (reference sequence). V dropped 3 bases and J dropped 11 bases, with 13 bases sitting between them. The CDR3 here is CASSFAGETAFF. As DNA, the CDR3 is TGTGCCAGCAGCTTCGCAGGGGAAACCGCTTTCTTT.

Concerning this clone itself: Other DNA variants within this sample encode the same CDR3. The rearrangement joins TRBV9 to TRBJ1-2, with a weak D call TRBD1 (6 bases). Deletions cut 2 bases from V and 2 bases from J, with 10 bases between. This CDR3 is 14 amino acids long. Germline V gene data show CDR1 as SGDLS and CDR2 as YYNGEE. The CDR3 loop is CASSVSTGNYGYTF. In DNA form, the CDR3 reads TGTGCCAGCAGCGTGAGTACAGGGAACTATGGCTACACCTTC.

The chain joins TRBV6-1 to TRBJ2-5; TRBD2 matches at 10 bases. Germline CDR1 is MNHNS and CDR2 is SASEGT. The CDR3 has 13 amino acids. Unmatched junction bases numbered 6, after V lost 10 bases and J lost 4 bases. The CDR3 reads CATGGLARETQYF. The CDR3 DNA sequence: TGTGCCACTGGGGGACTAGCGAGAGAGACCCAGTACTTC.

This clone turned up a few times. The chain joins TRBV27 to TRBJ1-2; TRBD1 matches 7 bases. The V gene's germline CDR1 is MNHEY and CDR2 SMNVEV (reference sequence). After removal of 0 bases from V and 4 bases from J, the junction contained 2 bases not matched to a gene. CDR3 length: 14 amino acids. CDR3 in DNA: TGTGCCAGCAGTTTATCCGGGACAGTCTATGGCTACACCTTC. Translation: CASSLSGTVYGYTF.

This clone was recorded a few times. CDR3 residues: CASSLSGTVNTEAFF. CDR3 nucleotide sequence: TGCGCCAGCAGCCTCTCCGGGACAGTGAACACTGAAGCTTTCTTT. The chain is built from TRBV4-3 and TRBJ1-1; 7 bases fit TRBD1. Germline CDR1 is LGHNA and CDR2 is YSLEER. CDR3 length: 15 amino acids. Unmatched junction bases numbered 5, after V lost 4 bases and J lost 0 bases.

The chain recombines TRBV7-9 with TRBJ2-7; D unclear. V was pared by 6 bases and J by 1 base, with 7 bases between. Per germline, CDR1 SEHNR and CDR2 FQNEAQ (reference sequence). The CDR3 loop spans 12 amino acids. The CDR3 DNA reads TGTGCCAGCAGGGCAGGTTCCTACGAGCAGTACTTC. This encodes CASRAGSYEQYF. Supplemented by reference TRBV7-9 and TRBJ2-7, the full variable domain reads DTGVSQNPRHKITKRGQNVTFRCDPISEHNRLYWYRQTLGQGPEFLTYFQNEAQLEKSRLLSDRFSAERPKGSFSTLEIQRTEQGDSAMYLCASRAGSYEQYFGPGTRLTVT.

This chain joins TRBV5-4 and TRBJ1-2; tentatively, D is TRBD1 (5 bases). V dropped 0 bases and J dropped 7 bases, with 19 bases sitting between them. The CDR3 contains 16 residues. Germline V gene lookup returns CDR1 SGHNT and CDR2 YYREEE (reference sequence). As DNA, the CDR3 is TGTGCCAGCAGCTTGGCCGGATCAGGGAGGGATGTTGGCTACACCTTC. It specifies CASSLAGSGRDVGYTF.

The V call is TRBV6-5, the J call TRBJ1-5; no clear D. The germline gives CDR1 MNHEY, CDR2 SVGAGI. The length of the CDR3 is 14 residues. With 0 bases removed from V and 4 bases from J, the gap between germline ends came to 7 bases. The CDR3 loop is CASSYSQKNQPQHF. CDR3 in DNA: TGTGCCAGCAGTTACTCACAGAAAAATCAGCCCCAGCATTTT.

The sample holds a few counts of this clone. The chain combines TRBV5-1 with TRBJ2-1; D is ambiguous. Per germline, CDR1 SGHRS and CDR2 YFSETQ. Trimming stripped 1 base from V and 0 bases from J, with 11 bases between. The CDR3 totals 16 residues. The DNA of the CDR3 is TGCGCCAGCAGCTTGACGCCCGCTAGCTCCTACAATGAGCAGTTCTTC. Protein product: CASSLTPASSYNEQFF.

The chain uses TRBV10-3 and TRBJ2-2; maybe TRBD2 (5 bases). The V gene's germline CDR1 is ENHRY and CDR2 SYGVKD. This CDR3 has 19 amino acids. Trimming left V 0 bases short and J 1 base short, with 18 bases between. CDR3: CAISESSSSVGRNTGELFF. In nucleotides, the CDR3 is TGTGCCATCAGTGAGTCGTCCAGCTCAGTGGGGAGGAACACCGGGGAGCTGTTTTTT.